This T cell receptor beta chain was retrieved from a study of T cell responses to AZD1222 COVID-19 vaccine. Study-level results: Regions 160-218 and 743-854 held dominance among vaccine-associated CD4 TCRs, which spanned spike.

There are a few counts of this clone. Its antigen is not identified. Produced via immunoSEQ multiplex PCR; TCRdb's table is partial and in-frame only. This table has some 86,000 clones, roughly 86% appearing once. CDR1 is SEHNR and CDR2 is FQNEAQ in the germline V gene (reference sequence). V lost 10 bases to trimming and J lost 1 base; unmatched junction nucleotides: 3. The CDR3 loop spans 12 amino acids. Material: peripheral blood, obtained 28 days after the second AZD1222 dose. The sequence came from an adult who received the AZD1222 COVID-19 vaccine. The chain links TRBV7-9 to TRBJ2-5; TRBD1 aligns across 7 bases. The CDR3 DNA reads TGTGCCACCGGGACAGCCCAAGAGACCCAGTACTTC. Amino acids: CATGTAQETQYF.